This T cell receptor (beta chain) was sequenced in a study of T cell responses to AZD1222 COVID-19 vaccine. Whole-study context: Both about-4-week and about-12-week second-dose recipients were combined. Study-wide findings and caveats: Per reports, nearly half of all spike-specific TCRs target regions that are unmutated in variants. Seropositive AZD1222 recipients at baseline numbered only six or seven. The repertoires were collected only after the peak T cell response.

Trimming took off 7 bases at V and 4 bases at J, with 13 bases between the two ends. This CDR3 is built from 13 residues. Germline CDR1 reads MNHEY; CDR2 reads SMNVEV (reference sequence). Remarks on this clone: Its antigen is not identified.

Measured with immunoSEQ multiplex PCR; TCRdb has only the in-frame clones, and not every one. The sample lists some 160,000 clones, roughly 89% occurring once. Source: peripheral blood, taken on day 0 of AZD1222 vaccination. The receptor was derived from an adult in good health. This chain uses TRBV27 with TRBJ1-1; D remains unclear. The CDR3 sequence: CASTRLGSTEAFF. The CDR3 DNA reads TGTGCCAGCACTCGATTAGGTAGCACTGAAGCTTTCTTT.